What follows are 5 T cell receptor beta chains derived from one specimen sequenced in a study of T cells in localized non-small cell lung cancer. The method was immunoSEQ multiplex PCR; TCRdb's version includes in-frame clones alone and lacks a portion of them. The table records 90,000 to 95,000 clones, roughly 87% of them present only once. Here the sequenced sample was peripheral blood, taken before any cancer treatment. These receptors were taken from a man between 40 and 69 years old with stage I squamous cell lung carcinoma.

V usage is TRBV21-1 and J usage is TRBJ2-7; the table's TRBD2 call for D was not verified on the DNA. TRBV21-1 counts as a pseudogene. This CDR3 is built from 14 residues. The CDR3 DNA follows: TGTGCCAGCAGTAGTAGCGTAGGATCCTACGAGCAGTACTTC. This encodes CASSSSVGSYEQYF.

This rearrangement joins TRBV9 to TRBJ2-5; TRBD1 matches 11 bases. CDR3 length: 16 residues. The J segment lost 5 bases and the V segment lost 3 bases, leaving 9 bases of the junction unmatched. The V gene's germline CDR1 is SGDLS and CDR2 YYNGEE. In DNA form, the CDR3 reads TGTGCCAGCAGCGCCGGGACAGGGGGACTCATTGAGACCCAGTACTTC. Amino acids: CASSAGTGGLIETQYF.

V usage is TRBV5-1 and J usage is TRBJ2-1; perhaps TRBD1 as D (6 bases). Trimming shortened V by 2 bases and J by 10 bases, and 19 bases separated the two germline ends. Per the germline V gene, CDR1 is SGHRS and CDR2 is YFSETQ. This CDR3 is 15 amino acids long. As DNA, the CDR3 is TGCGCCAGCAGCTTAGGAACAGGGCCGGAGGAGGAGCAGTTCTTC. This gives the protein CASSLGTGPEEEQFF. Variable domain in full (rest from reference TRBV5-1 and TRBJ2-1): KAGVTQTPRYLIKTRGQQVTLSCSPISGHRSVSWYQQTPGQGLQFLFEYFSETQRNKGNFPGRFSGRQFSNSRSEMNVSTLELGDSALYLCASSLGTGPEEEQFFGPGTRLTVL.

CDR3 sequence reads: CASSLGGQLLPGYGYTF. The DNA of the CDR3 is TGTGCCAGCAGCCTTGGGGGACAGCTCCTTCCCGGATATGGCTACACCTTC. The chain combines TRBV5-6 with TRBJ1-2; 7 nucleotides agree with TRBD1. Trimming cost V 4 bases and J 5 bases; bases outside gene matches: 17. Germline loops: CDR1 SGHDT, CDR2 YYEEEE. The CDR3 length is 17 residues.

CDR3 bases: TGTGCCAGCAGCTTAACTAGCGGGGGGGAGACCCAGTACTTC. Translation gives CASSLTSGGETQYF. The V call is TRBV7-9, the J call TRBJ2-5; 12 positions match TRBD2. From germline, CDR1 is SEHNR and CDR2 FQNEAQ (reference sequence). Trimming cost V 2 bases and J 5 bases; bases outside gene matches: 0. The CDR3 has 14 residues.